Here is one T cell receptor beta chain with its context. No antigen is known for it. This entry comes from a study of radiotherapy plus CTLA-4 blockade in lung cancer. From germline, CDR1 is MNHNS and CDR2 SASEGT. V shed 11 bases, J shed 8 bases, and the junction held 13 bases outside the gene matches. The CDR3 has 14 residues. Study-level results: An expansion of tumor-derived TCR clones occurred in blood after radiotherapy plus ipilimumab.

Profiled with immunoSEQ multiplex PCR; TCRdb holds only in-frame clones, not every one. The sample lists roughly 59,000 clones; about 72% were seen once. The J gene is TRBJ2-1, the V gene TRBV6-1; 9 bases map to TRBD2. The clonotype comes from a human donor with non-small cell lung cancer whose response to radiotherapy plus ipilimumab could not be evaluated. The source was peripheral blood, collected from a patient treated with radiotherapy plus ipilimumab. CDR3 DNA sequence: TGTGCCGGGGGGGGACTAGCTGAGGTCGATGAGCAGTTCTTC. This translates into CAGGGLAEVDEQFF.